This T cell receptor (beta chain) was retrieved from a study of T cells after yellow fever vaccination. Comment on this clonotype: Its matching antigen is unknown.

Study-level points and caveats: Within FACS-sorted repertoires, abundant clonotypes contaminating from the bulk population could be present. Clonotype sharing between CD4 and CD8 compartments was small.

UMIs were added to TCR cDNA along with a universal primer site when it was made by 5'RACE template switching. TCRdb reanalysed the 5' RACE reads using MiXCR and keeps one entry per CDR3 protein. The table shows under 550,000 distinct CDR3 sequences, with 21% occurring only once. V gave up 0 bases and J gave up 3 bases, with 12 bases separating them. The CDR3 contains 16 residues. CDR1 is MGHRA and CDR2 is YSYEKL in the germline V gene. This TCR was sampled from a man aged 18 to 29 who received the YFV17D yellow fever vaccine. Sequenced material: PBMCs, taken less than 25 days after the first yellow fever vaccination. This rearrangement joins TRBV4-1 to TRBJ1-5; D ambiguous. The CDR3 spells CASSQESQLLNQPQHF. Written as DNA, the CDR3 is TGCGCCAGCAGCCAAGAGAGCCAGCTCCTCAATCAGCCCCAGCATTTT.